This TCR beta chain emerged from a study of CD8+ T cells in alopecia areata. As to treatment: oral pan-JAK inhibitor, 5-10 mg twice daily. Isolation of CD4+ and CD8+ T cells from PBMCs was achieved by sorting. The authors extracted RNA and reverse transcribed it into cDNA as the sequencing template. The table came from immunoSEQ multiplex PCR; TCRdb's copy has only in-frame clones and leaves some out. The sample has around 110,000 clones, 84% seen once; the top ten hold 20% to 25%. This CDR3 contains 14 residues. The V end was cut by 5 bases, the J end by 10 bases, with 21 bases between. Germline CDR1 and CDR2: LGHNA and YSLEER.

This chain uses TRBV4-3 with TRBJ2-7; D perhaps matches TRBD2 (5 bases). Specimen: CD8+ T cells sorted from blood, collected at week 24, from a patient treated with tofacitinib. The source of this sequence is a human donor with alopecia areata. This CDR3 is CASSFELESTGQYF. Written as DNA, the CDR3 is TGCGCCAGCAGCTTCGAACTGGAGTCTACGGGACAGTACTTC.